The 25 T cell receptor beta chains in this list originate from one sample, sequenced in a study of blood T cell repertoires in COVID-19. Sequencing used immunoSEQ multiplex PCR; TCRdb keeps in-frame clones, though not all of them. The data show under 200,000 clones, approximately 79% seen once. The sample comprised PBMCs or T cells enriched from blood (not recorded which). The receptor set was obtained from a woman aged 70 to 79 in a cohort exposed to, infected with or recovered from COVID-19 (not recorded which).

This chain uses TRBV11-2 with TRBJ1-1, with D possibly matching TRBD1 (6 bases). The germline gives CDR1 SGHAT, CDR2 FQNNGV. The CDR3 is made up of 13 amino acids. The V end was cut by 2 bases, the J end by 6 bases, with 10 bases between. CDR3 residues: CASSLPQGPEAFF. Written as DNA, the CDR3 is TGTGCCAGCAGCTTACCACAGGGCCCTGAAGCTTTCTTT.

V gene TRBV6-1 combines with J gene TRBJ1-6; D is possibly TRBD1 (6 bases). Germline V lookup: CDR1 MNHNS, CDR2 SASEGT. V lost 2 bases and J lost 14, with 22 bases in between. CDR3 length: 16 amino acids. This CDR3 reads CASSELDQGSFLTLHF. CDR3 nucleotides: TGTGCCAGCAGTGAATTAGATCAGGGGTCCTTCTTGACCCTCCACTTT.

The chain carries TRBV9 and TRBJ2-3; 7 bases agree with TRBD1. The trim removed 3 bases at V and 2 bases at J, leaving 6 bases unmatched. From germline, CDR1 is SGDLS and CDR2 YYNGEE. The CDR3 runs to 15 residues. This chain's CDR3 is CASSAGGRTTDTQYF. CDR3 coding DNA: TGTGCCAGCAGCGCAGGGGGACGGACCACAGATACGCAGTATTTT.

This clone was counted a few times. CDR3 coding DNA: TGTGCCACCTCTTCCGGGTCCACTGAAGCTTTCTTT. Translated: CATSSGSTEAFF. V is TRBV28 and J is TRBJ1-1, with no clear D. Trimming removed 10 bases at V and 4 bases at J, with 13 bases between. Germline V lookup: CDR1 MDHEN, CDR2 SYDVKM. CDR3 length equals 12 residues.

The sample holds one count of this clone. This chain joins TRBV18 and TRBJ1-1, with D uncertain. Trimming took off 2 bases at V and 2 bases at J, with 18 bases between the two ends. Germline CDR1 and CDR2: KGHSH and LQKENI. The CDR3 contains 17 residues. The CDR3 sequence: CASSPGFGVDTNTEAFF. CDR3 nucleotide sequence: TGTGCCAGCTCACCAGGGTTTGGAGTAGATACAAACACTGAAGCTTTCTTT.

For the CDR3, the DNA is TGTGCCAGCAGTTTTAGCGGGGGGGAGACCCAGTACTTC. The encoded protein is CASSFSGGETQYF. The rearrangement uses TRBV3-1 (or the pseudogene TRBV3-2) and TRBJ2-5; TRBD2 matches at 10 bases. The V gene's germline CDR1 is LGHDT and CDR2 YNNKEL (reference sequence). The CDR3 sequence is 13 residues long. V gave up 6 bases and J gave up 5 bases; unmatched junction bases: 3.

Ten or more counts support this clone. The genes are TRBV19 and TRBJ1-2; 7 bases fit TRBD1. This CDR3 has 13 amino acids. From germline, CDR1 is LNHDA and CDR2 SQIVND (reference sequence). The ends lost 3 bases at V and 8 bases at J; junction bases unmatched: 6. In DNA form, the CDR3 reads TGTGCCAGTAGTATGACAGGGTACGGAGGCTACACCTTC. This encodes CASSMTGYGGYTF.

In its sample, this clone was seen once. This chain connects TRBV5-5 to TRBJ2-5, with TRBD2 matching 10 bases. The ends lost 4 bases at V and 5 bases at J; junction bases unmatched: 11. CDR1 and CDR2 from the germline V gene are SGHKS and YYEKEE (reference sequence). This CDR3 has 16 amino acids. The CDR3 reads CASSGGTSAPVETQYF. CDR3 coding DNA: TGTGCCAGCAGCGGCGGGACTAGCGCCCCAGTGGAGACCCAGTACTTC.

V gene TRBV14 combines with J gene TRBJ2-7, with a possible D match to TRBD1 (5 bases). The CDR3 consists of 19 residues. The V end was cut by 0 bases, the J end by 3 bases, with 24 bases between. Germline-derived CDR1 and CDR2 are SGHDN and FVKESK. This chain's CDR3 is CASSQDEGWGRGRHYEQYF. In nucleotides, the CDR3 is TGTGCCAGCAGCCAAGACGAAGGGTGGGGAAGGGGCCGGCACTACGAGCAGTACTTC.

The chain has TRBV5-1 and TRBJ1-1; 9 bases map to TRBD1. This CDR3 has 15 residues. V trimming: 4 bases; J trimming: 1 base; junction bases outside the gene matches: 5. Germline CDR1 SGHRS, CDR2 YFSETQ. The CDR3 nucleotides read TGCGCCAGCAGCGAAGGGACAGGGTCGAACACTGAAGCTTTCTTT. Its protein product is CASSEGTGSNTEAFF.

This clone was counted only a few times. The chain links TRBV7-9 to TRBJ1-2; D is possibly TRBD1 (6 bases). The V end was cut by 1 base, the J end by 5 bases, with 14 bases between. The CDR3 length is 15 residues. CDR1 is SEHNR, CDR2 FQNEAQ, per germline (reference sequence). The CDR3 spells CASSLEGRGRYGYTF. The CDR3, as DNA: TGTGCCAGCAGCTTAGAGGGCAGGGGAAGATATGGCTACACCTTC.

The chain is built from TRBV12-3 or TRBV12-4 and TRBJ2-7; 7 bases fit TRBD2. This CDR3 is 13 amino acids long. V shed 5 bases, J shed 7 bases, and the junction held 8 bases outside the gene matches. This CDR3 is CASSRGSVGEQYF. The CDR3 coding sequence is TGTGCCAGCAGTCGCGGGAGTGTAGGTGAGCAGTACTTC.

In the case of this clone: A read error may explain this, as a much larger clone is one base away. The chain is built from TRBV11-3 and TRBJ1-1, with D tentatively TRBD1 (5 bases). Germline V gives CDR1 SGHNT, CDR2 YENEEA. V was shortened by 3 bases and J by 0 bases, with 8 bases between the two germline ends. This CDR3 spans 14 amino acids. The CDR3 is CASSLGQMNTEAFF. In nucleotides, the CDR3 is TGTGCCAGCAGCTTGGGGCAGATGAACACTGAAGCTTTCTTT.

This chain's CDR3 is CASSLTSDYNEQFF. In DNA, the CDR3 is TGTGCCAGCAGCCTTACTAGCGACTACAATGAGCAGTTCTTC. J is TRBJ2-1 and V is TRBV28; 7 bases are a match to TRBD2. Germline CDR1 reads MDHEN; CDR2 reads SYDVKM. V lost 6 bases to trimming and J lost 3 bases; unmatched junction nucleotides: 5. The CDR3 sequence is 14 residues long.

This chain links TRBV11-3 with TRBJ1-6, with 7 nucleotides matching TRBD1. From germline, CDR1 is SGHNT and CDR2 YENEEA. The CDR3 totals 15 residues. Germline trimming cut 1 base from V and 6 bases from J; bases unmatched to any gene: 3. CDR3 amino acids: CASSLGGQSNSPLHF. CDR3 sequence (DNA): TGTGCCAGCAGCTTAGGGGGACAGAGTAATTCACCCCTCCACTTT.

The chain uses TRBV2 and TRBJ1-2; TRBD1 aligns across 10 bases. Per the germline V gene, CDR1 is SNHLY and CDR2 is FYNNEI. The trim removed 5 bases at V and 6 bases at J, leaving 9 bases unmatched. The CDR3 consists of 15 residues. The CDR3 nucleotides read TGTGCCAGCAGTAATTCCGGGACAGGGGTGAATGGCTACACCTTC. It is translated as CASSNSGTGVNGYTF.

J is TRBJ2-7 and V is TRBV10-3, with a tentative D call TRBD2 (5 bases). The CDR3 contains 11 residues. Trimming shortened V by 9 bases and J by 0 bases, and 6 bases separated the two germline ends. The germline gives CDR1 ENHRY, CDR2 SYGVKD. As DNA, the CDR3 is TGTGCCATTGGGAGCTCCTACGAGCAGTACTTC. Its protein product is CAIGSSYEQYF.

This chain connects TRBV28 to TRBJ1-2; 9 bases fit TRBD1. The CDR3 covers 15 residues. The germline CDR1 and CDR2 sequences are MDHEN and SYDVKM. After removal of 2 bases from V and 8 bases from J, the junction contained 9 bases not matched to a gene. The CDR3 here is CASSLSSQGAWGYTF. DNA of the CDR3: TGTGCCAGCAGTTTAAGTTCACAGGGGGCTTGGGGCTACACCTTC.

The genes are TRBV7-9 and TRBJ2-1; 11 bases map to TRBD2. Germline V lookup: CDR1 SEHNR, CDR2 FQNEAQ (reference sequence). Losses at the gene ends were 4 bases for V and 10 bases for J; bases not matched to a gene: 9. The CDR3 covers 15 residues. In DNA, the CDR3 is TGTGCCAGCAGCTACCTCCTAGCGGGAGGCGACGAGCAGTTCTTC. Residues: CASSYLLAGGDEQFF.

The chain employs TRBV5-1 and TRBJ2-3; D may be TRBD2 (5 bases). The length of the CDR3 is 15 residues. The germline V gene has CDR1 SGHRS and CDR2 YFSETQ. The V end lost 1 base, the J end lost 2 bases, and 11 bases lay between the germline ends. The chain's CDR3 is CASSLNGIATDTQYF. The CDR3 nucleotides are TGCGCCAGCAGCTTGAACGGGATTGCCACAGATACGCAGTATTTT.

V usage is TRBV5-4 and J usage is TRBJ2-7; D is possibly TRBD2 (5 bases). The V gene's germline CDR1 is SGHNT and CDR2 YYREEE (reference sequence). Trimming cost V 4 bases and J 2 bases, with 10 bases left between them. This CDR3 is 13 amino acids long. For the CDR3, the DNA is TGTGCCAGCAGCCGGGGAGAAGCCTACGAGCAGTACTTC. Encoded protein: CASSRGEAYEQYF.

The genes are TRBV30 and TRBJ2-2; TRBD2 might be the D (6 bases). Trimming cost V 5 bases and J 4 bases, with 17 bases left between them. The CDR3 loop spans 15 amino acids. Germline values: CDR1 GTSNPN, CDR2 SVGIG (reference sequence). This CDR3 reads CAWPGAGRPTGELFF. The CDR3 DNA is TGTGCCTGGCCCGGGGCGGGGCGACCCACCGGGGAGCTGTTTTTT.

The V gene is TRBV12-3 or TRBV12-4, the J gene TRBJ1-1; D gene ambiguous. V gave up 3 bases and J gave up 3 bases, with 8 bases separating them. This CDR3 contains 13 residues. Written as DNA, the CDR3 is TGTGCCAGCAGTTTCAGTCGGGACACTGAAGCTTTCTTT. This translates into CASSFSRDTEAFF.

This clone was found a few times. This chain links TRBV11-3 with TRBJ2-1; TRBD2 agrees at 9 bases. The CDR3 totals 15 residues. J lost 6 bases, V lost 3 bases, and 6 bases had no gene match. Per the germline V gene, CDR1 is SGHNT and CDR2 is YENEEA. The DNA of the CDR3 is TGTGCCAGCAGCTTGACCGGGACTAGCAGCAATGAGCAGTTCTTC. It codes for CASSLTGTSSNEQFF.

This rearrangement joins TRBV7-6 to TRBJ1-6; unclear D gene. V lost 0 bases to trimming and J lost 7 bases, with 13 bases between them. The germline V gene has CDR1 SGHVS and CDR2 FNYEAQ. The CDR3 loop spans 16 amino acids. CDR3 protein: CASSLAPWGGNSPLHF. DNA of the CDR3: TGTGCCAGCAGCTTAGCGCCTTGGGGAGGGAATTCACCCCTCCACTTT.